The 20 T cell receptor beta chains reported below all come from one sample, sequenced in a study of radiotherapy plus CTLA-4 blockade in lung cancer (dated by TCRdb to 2017 to 2018). The library was made by the immunoSEQ multiplex PCR assay. As stored in TCRdb, this immuneACCESS dataset retains in-frame rearrangements with V and J assigned. A fraction of the clones does not appear; measured against another copy, unresolved V genes explain less than half of the discrepancy, and the remainder lacks a known reason. The sample yields about 94,000 clones; roughly 85% were counted once. The ten largest make up about 23% of the sample. The sequenced sample was peripheral blood, obtained from a patient treated with radiotherapy plus ipilimumab. Every receptor here comes from a human donor with non-small cell lung cancer that progressed on radiotherapy plus ipilimumab.

This sequence joins TRBV19 and TRBJ2-7; D remains ambiguous. Germline V gene sequence: CDR1 LNHDA, CDR2 SQIVND (reference sequence). Between the trimmed V and J ends, which lost 4 bases and 5 bases, there was a span of 30 bases. This CDR3 region has 19 residues. DNA for the CDR3: TGTGCCAGTAGTAGATCATCCCCTTCCCTTCGGCGGCTTCTCGACGAGCAGTACGTC. Protein: CASSRSSPSLRRLLDEQYV.

This clone was recorded a few times. The V call is TRBV5-1, the J call TRBJ1-2; no definite D call. This CDR3 is 12 amino acids long. V was trimmed by 0 bases and J by 5 bases, leaving 5 bases between them. CDR1 is SGHRS and CDR2 is YFSETQ in the germline V gene. The chain's CDR3 is CASSLDFYGYTF. For the CDR3, the DNA is TGCGCCAGCAGCTTGGACTTTTATGGCTACACCTTC.

A few counts support this clone. The V call is TRBV27, the J call TRBJ2-2; TRBD1 matches 8 bases. V lost 8 bases, J lost 5 bases, and 10 bases stayed unmatched. In germline, CDR1 is MNHEY, CDR2 SMNVEV (reference sequence). The length of the CDR3 is 15 residues. The CDR3 DNA sequence: TGTGCCAGCGTAGACAGGGGAACGGGGACCGGGGAGCTGTTTTTT. It encodes CASVDRGTGTGELFF.

This rearrangement joins TRBV4-2 to TRBJ2-6; 10 positions match TRBD2. With 0 bases clipped from V and 2 bases from J, the junction kept 4 bases outside the gene matches. This CDR3 is 18 amino acids long. Germline V gives CDR1 LGHNA, CDR2 YNFKEQ. The CDR3 sequence is CASSQDSSGSAGANVLTF. The CDR3 DNA sequence: TGTGCCAGCAGCCAAGATTCTAGCGGGAGTGCTGGGGCCAACGTCCTGACTTTC.

The chain combines TRBV28 with TRBJ1-5; unclear D gene. V lost 2 bases and J 0 bases, leaving 11 bases between the germline ends. This CDR3 spans 16 amino acids. CDR1 is MDHEN, CDR2 SYDVKM, per germline. CDR3 loop: CASSLKVGSSNQPQHF. The CDR3 bases are TGTGCCAGCAGTTTAAAGGTAGGATCTAGCAATCAGCCCCAGCATTTT.

This clone came up once. The chain uses TRBV15 and TRBJ2-5; 9 positions agree with TRBD1. The V segment lost 0 bases and the J segment 10 bases; nucleotides outside the gene matches: 6. In germline, CDR1 is LNHNV, CDR2 YYDKDF (reference sequence). The CDR3 is made up of 14 amino acids. CDR3 in amino acids: CATSRERGGQGQYF. In nucleotides, the CDR3 is TGTGCCACCAGCAGAGAGCGAGGGGGACAGGGCCAGTACTTC.

Comments on this clone: An end of the junction does not agree with germline; a read error may underlie this. The V gene is TRBV11-2, the J gene TRBJ2-7; D gene ambiguous. The germline CDR1 and CDR2 sequences are SGHAT and FQNNGV. The CDR3 totals 11 residues. The CDR3 bases are TGTGCCAGCAGCCCCGCTTACGGGCAGTACTTC. Amino acids: CASSPAYGQYF.

The chain recombines TRBV7-8 with TRBJ1-5, with 8 bases lining up with TRBD1. This CDR3 contains 15 residues. J was trimmed by 4 bases and V by 5 bases; bases with no gene match: 7. Germline V gene sequence: CDR1 SGHVS, CDR2 FQNEAQ. This chain's CDR3 is CASSGSRTGNQPQHF. The DNA of the CDR3 is TGTGCCAGCAGCGGGAGTAGGACAGGGAATCAGCCCCAGCATTTT.

The V gene is TRBV2, the J gene TRBJ2-7; D may match TRBD1 or TRBD2 (5 bases each). From germline, CDR1 is SNHLY and CDR2 FYNNEI. Trimming took 8 bases from V and 3 from J, leaving 17 bases between them. The CDR3 runs to 14 residues. The CDR3 region is CASWDGVVDYEQYV. The CDR3 nucleotides are TGTGCCAGCTGGGACGGGGTAGTCGACTACGAGCAGTACGTC.

This chain links TRBV29-1 with TRBJ2-7; D remains unclear. The germline V gene encodes CDR1 SQVTM and CDR2 ANQGSEA. The CDR3 consists of 11 residues. Trimming shortened V by 4 bases and J by 0 bases, and 4 bases separated the two germline ends. CDR3 in DNA: TGCAGCGTTGGCAACTCCTACGAGCAGTACGTC. Its translation is CSVGNSYEQYV.

This clone was counted between two and nine times. The rearrangement links TRBV10-3 to TRBJ1-3; no clear D. This CDR3 has 14 residues. CDR1 and CDR2 (germline): ENHRY, SYGVKD. V lost 7 bases and J 2 bases, leaving 12 bases between the germline ends. The CDR3: CAITSAGAGNTIYF. The CDR3 bases are TGTGCCATCACCTCCGCCGGTGCTGGAAACACCATATATTTT.

The V and J genes are TRBV9 and TRBJ2-1, with D uncertain. V was shortened by 4 bases and J by 4 bases, with 15 bases between the two germline ends. The CDR3 has 15 amino acids. Looked up from germline, CDR1 is SGDLS and CDR2 is YYNGEE. The CDR3 here is CASSLGSVSYNEQFF. CDR3 sequence (DNA): TGTGCCAGCAGCCTCGGGTCTGTATCGTACAATGAGCAGTTCTTC. The whole variable domain, remainder taken from reference TRBV9 and TRBJ2-1, is DSGVTQTPKHLITATGQRVTLRCSPRSGDLSVYWYQQSLDQGLQFLIQYYNGEERAKGNILERFSAQQFPDLHSELNLSSLELGDSALYFCASSLGSVSYNEQFFGPGTRLTVL.

The chain combines TRBV10-3 with TRBJ2-7; TRBD2 is a possible D gene (5 bases). Germline V lookup: CDR1 ENHRY, CDR2 SYGVKD. The CDR3 extends over 13 amino acids. Trimming stripped 7 bases from V and 5 bases from J, with 15 bases between. CDR3 residues: CAITSLPGNEQYF. CDR3 bases: TGTGCCATCACTAGCCTCCCCGGCAACGAGCAGTACTTC.

The chain recombines TRBV2 with TRBJ1-3; the D gene is possibly TRBD1 (6 bases). This CDR3 contains 15 residues. Germline V gene data show CDR1 as SNHLY and CDR2 as FYNNEI. Trimming left V 3 bases short and J 3 bases short, with 12 bases between. This CDR3 reads CASSDTGTYGNTIYF. The CDR3 DNA reads TGTGCCAGCAGTGATACCGGGACATATGGAAACACCATATATTTT.

J is TRBJ1-4 and V is TRBV10-3; 8 bases agree with TRBD1. The V gene's germline CDR1 is ENHRY and CDR2 SYGVKD. CDR3 size: 15 residues. With 3 bases clipped from V and 7 bases from J, the junction kept 7 bases outside the gene matches. The DNA of the CDR3 is TGTGCCATCAGTGAAAATACAGGGGGAAGTGAAAAACTGTTTTTT. Protein product: CAISENTGGSEKLFF.

This rearrangement joins TRBV5-6 to TRBJ2-4; tentatively, D is TRBD1 (6 bases). V was pared by 4 bases and J by 0 bases, with 8 bases between. Germline V CDR1 and CDR2: SGHDT, YYEEEE. The CDR3 covers 14 residues. The CDR3 DNA is TGTGCCAGCAGCAGGGGGACAGCCAAAAACATTCAGTACTTC. Its translation is CASSRGTAKNIQYF.

The chain links TRBV27 to TRBJ2-7; no clear D gene. The CDR3 covers 14 residues. Trimming took 0 bases from V and 2 from J, leaving 8 bases between them. Germline V gene data show CDR1 as MNHEY and CDR2 as SMNVEV (reference sequence). The CDR3 here is CASSLSGLAYEQYF. CDR3 nucleotide sequence: TGTGCCAGCAGTTTATCTGGGCTAGCCTACGAGCAGTACTTC.

This chain connects TRBV27 to TRBJ2-5, with 10 positions matching TRBD2. The germline gives CDR1 MNHEY, CDR2 SMNVEV (reference sequence). The length of the CDR3 is 16 residues. Trimming took 1 base from V and 5 from J; bases not matched to a gene: 7. CDR3 DNA: TGTGCCAGCAGTTTATGGGCTAGCGGGAGAATCGAGACCCAGTACTTC. Its translation: CASSLWASGRIETQYF.

V is TRBV9 and J is TRBJ2-7, with 8 nucleotides matching TRBD1. The CDR3 is 15 residues long. Trimming cost V 3 bases and J 1 base; bases outside gene matches: 6. Germline lookup yields CDR1 SGDLS and CDR2 YYNGEE. The CDR3 here is CASSAGQGGSYEQYF. CDR3 sequence (DNA): TGTGCCAGCAGCGCCGGACAGGGCGGGTCCTACGAGCAGTACTTC.

The chain recombines TRBV19 with TRBJ2-5; TRBD2 agrees at 13 bases. This CDR3 contains 16 residues. After removal of 5 bases from V and 9 bases from J, the junction contained 12 bases not matched to a gene. Germline CDR1 reads LNHDA; CDR2 reads SQIVND (reference sequence). CDR3: CASSAPGTSGTKAQYF. Written as DNA, the CDR3 is TGTGCCAGTAGTGCGCCCGGGACTAGCGGGACTAAGGCCCAGTACTTC.